This T cell receptor beta chain was identified in a study of T cell responses to AZD1222 COVID-19 vaccine. General observations from the study: AZD1222 recipients seropositive at baseline numbered only 6 or 7.

With respect to this clone: Antigen unknown.

Data came from immunoSEQ multiplex PCR; TCRdb stores just in-frame clones and leaves some out. The sample shows over 95,000 clones, about nine tenths of them seen only once. The V end was cut by 9 bases, the J end by 6 bases, with 21 bases between. This CDR3 contains 15 residues. Germline V CDR1 and CDR2: LNHNV, YYDKDF (reference sequence). The chain uses TRBV15 and TRBJ2-1, with D possibly TRBD2 on 5 matching bases. This specimen was peripheral blood, taken 28 days after the second AZD1222 dose. The sequence was collected from an adult who received the AZD1222 COVID-19 vaccine. This CDR3 reads CATGLFSLRGNEQFF. CDR3 DNA: TGTGCCACTGGCCTATTCTCCTTACGGGGCAATGAGCAGTTCTTC. Combining the CDR3 with reference TRBV15 and TRBJ2-1 gives the whole variable domain DAMVIQNPRYQVTQFGKPVTLSCSQTLNHNVMYWYQQKSSQAPKLLFHYYDKDFNNEADTPDNFQSRRPNTSFCFLDIRSPGLGDTAMYLCATGLFSLRGNEQFFGPGTRLTVL.